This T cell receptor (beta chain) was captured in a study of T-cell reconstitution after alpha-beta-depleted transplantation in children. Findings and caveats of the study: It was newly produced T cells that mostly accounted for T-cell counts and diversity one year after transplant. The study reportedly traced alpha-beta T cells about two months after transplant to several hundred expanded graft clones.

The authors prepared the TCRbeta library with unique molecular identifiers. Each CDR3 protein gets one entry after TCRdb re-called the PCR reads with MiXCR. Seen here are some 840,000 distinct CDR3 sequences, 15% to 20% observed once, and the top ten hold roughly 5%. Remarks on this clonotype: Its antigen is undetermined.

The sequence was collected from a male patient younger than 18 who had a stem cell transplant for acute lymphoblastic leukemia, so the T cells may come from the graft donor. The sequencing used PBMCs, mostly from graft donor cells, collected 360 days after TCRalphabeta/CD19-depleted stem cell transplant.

The CDR3 here is CASSLGVADPYEQYF. DNA of the CDR3: TGTGCCAGCAGCTTAGGGGTAGCCGACCCCTACGAGCAGTACTTC. The rearrangement uses TRBV7-6 and TRBJ2-7; D is undetermined. From germline, CDR1 is SGHVS and CDR2 FNYEAQ. Trimming removed 1 base at V and 2 bases at J, with 12 bases between. The CDR3 loop spans 15 amino acids. Combining the CDR3 with reference TRBV7-6 and TRBJ2-7 gives the whole variable domain GAGVSQSPRYKVTKRGQDVALRCDPISGHVSLYWYRQALGQGPEFLTYFNYEAQQDKSGLPNDRFSAERPEGSISTLTIQRTEQRDSAMYRCASSLGVADPYEQYFGPGTRLTVT.